Listed below are T cell receptor beta chains from one sample, sequenced in a study of cytomegalovirus exposure and HLA in healthy donors. Some clones are missing from TCRdb's copy, which holds only in-frame ones; the method was immunoSEQ multiplex PCR. The listing contains just over 80,000 clones. Sequenced sample: PBMCs. These TCRs come from a woman in her thirties in good health and CMV-seronegative. Both conserved end residues are part of each CDR3. D genes are given only for firm matches.

v_gene	j_gene	len	d_gene	CDR3aa	CDR3nt
TRBV6-5	TRBJ1-2	13	-	CATKVPGAYGYTF	TGTGCCACCAAAGTCCCAGGGGCCTATGGCTACACCTTC
TRBV5-1	TRBJ2-7	14	TRBD2	CASSFGTSGNEQYF	TGCGCCAGCAGCTTTGGGACTAGCGGGAACGAGCAGTACTTC
TRBV4-2	TRBJ2-7	14	-	CASSQENDSDEQYF	TGTGCCAGCAGCCAAGAAAACGACTCCGACGAGCAGTACTTC
TRBV6-4	TRBJ2-1	15	-	CASSDAGAGGNEQFF	TGTGCCAGCAGTGACGCCGGGGCCGGGGGAAATGAGCAGTTCTTC
TRBV4-2	TRBJ2-3	18	TRBD2	CASSQGAGLARGTDTQYF	TGTGCCAGCAGCCAGGGGGCGGGACTAGCGCGGGGGACAGATACGCAGTATTTT
TRBV15	TRBJ1-5	16	TRBD1	CATSREGQGEGQPQHF	TGTGCCACCAGCAGAGAAGGACAGGGCGAAGGTCAGCCCCAGCATTTT
TRBV15	TRBJ2-3	16	-	CATSGGPGHSEDTQYF	TGTGCCACCAGCGGCGGACCGGGACACAGTGAAGATACGCAGTATTTT
TRBV13	TRBJ2-5	13	-	CASTRGTEETQYF	TGTGCCAGCACCCGGGGGACAGAAGAGACCCAGTACTTC
TRBV6-6	TRBJ2-5	12	TRBD1	CASGTGGETQYF	TGTGCCAGTGGGACAGGGGGAGAGACCCAGTACTTC
TRBV7-2	TRBJ2-5	14	TRBD2	CASSLYSGEETQYF	TGTGCCAGCAGCTTATACAGCGGGGAAGAGACCCAGTACTTC
TRBV7-9	TRBJ1-1	15	-	CASSFPWGGNTEAFF	TGTGCCAGCAGCTTCCCCTGGGGGGGGAATACTGAAGCTTTCTTT
TRBV5-1	TRBJ2-5	15	TRBD2	CASRRVGGDQETQYF	TGCGCCAGCAGGAGGGTCGGGGGGGACCAAGAGACCCAGTACTTC
TRBV19	TRBJ1-1	14	-	CASSRGGANTEAFF	TGTGCCAGTAGCCGAGGGGGAGCCAACACTGAAGCTTTCTTT
TRBV5-1	TRBJ2-5	13	TRBD1	CASSFGTGETQYF	TGCGCCAGCAGCTTTGGGACAGGAGAGACCCAGTACTTC
TRBV5-6	TRBJ1-2	14	TRBD1	CASSLWDSFYGYTF	TGTGCCAGCAGTCTATGGGACAGCTTCTATGGCTACACCTTC
TRBV6-1	TRBJ1-1	14	-	CASSEGGGVMKAFF	TGTGCCAGCAGTGAAGGCGGAGGAGTGATGAAAGCTTTCTTT
TRBV2	TRBJ1-2	14	-	CASRERGVGYGYTF	TGTGCCAGCAGAGAGCGGGGGGTTGGCTATGGCTACACCTTC
TRBV4-1	TRBJ1-1	13	-	CASSDGGNTEAFF	TGCGCCAGCAGCGATGGAGGGAACACTGAAGCTTTCTTT
TRBV4-1	TRBJ2-6	17	-	CASSQGGAYSGANVLTF	TGCGCCAGCAGCCAAGGGGGCGCCTACTCTGGGGCCAACGTCCTGACTTTC
TRBV27	TRBJ2-7	14	TRBD1	CASRIGQARGEQYF	TGTGCCAGCAGGATCGGACAGGCCAGGGGCGAGCAGTACTTC
TRBV7-2	TRBJ2-7	14	-	CASSLTGSSYEQYF	TGTGCCAGCAGCTTGACGGGGAGCTCCTACGAGCAGTACTTC
TRBV30	TRBJ2-3	13	TRBD2	CALSSGRTDTQYF	TGTGCCTTATCTAGCGGGAGGACAGATACGCAGTATTTT
TRBV19	TRBJ1-4	14	-	CASSMWATNEKLFF	TGTGCCAGTAGTATGTGGGCTACCAATGAAAAACTGTTTTTT
TRBV29-1	TRBJ2-7	11	TRBD1	CSVAGGGEQYF	TGCAGCGTGGCAGGGGGCGGCGAGCAGTACTTC
TRBV19	TRBJ1-5	13	-	CASRAAGHQPQHF	TGTGCCAGTAGAGCGGCCGGACATCAGCCCCAGCATTTT
TRBV6-6	TRBJ2-7	14	-	CASSPIAEKGEQYF	TGTGCCAGCAGCCCCATAGCGGAGAAAGGGGAGCAGTACTTC
TRBV6-1	TRBJ2-7	15	TRBD1	CASSEGTGGPYEQYF	TGTGCCAGCAGTGAAGGGACAGGGGGGCCCTACGAGCAGTACTTC
TRBV7-6	TRBJ1-1	13	-	CASSLAGDTEAFF	TGTGCCAGCAGCTTAGCGGGAGACACTGAAGCTTTCTTT
TRBV9	TRBJ2-2	15	-	CASSVSARGTGELFF	TGTGCCAGCAGCGTGTCTGCTAGGGGGACCGGGGAGCTGTTTTTT
TRBV5-5	TRBJ2-1	14	-	CASSPGPLPNEQFF	TGTGCCAGCAGCCCCGGTCCACTACCCAATGAGCAGTTCTTC
TRBV29-1	TRBJ2-5	13	TRBD2	CSVGLAVQETQYF	TGCAGCGTTGGACTAGCGGTCCAAGAGACCCAGTACTTC
TRBV30	TRBJ1-6	17	-	CAWSVEGAVMNNSPLHF	TGTGCCTGGAGTGTAGAAGGGGCGGTAATGAATAATTCACCCCTCCACTTT
TRBV30	TRBJ2-7	15	-	CAWSGSRLSPYEQYF	TGTGCCTGGAGTGGAAGCCGGTTGAGCCCCTACGAGCAGTACTTC
TRBV5-6	TRBJ2-7	14	TRBD1	CASSVGQGGYEQYF	TGTGCCAGCAGCGTGGGACAGGGGGGCTACGAGCAGTACTTC
TRBV10-3	TRBJ2-1	15	TRBD1	CAISTWTGNRNEQFF	TGTGCCATCAGTACCTGGACAGGGAATCGGAATGAGCAGTTCTTC
TRBV28	TRBJ1-1	11	-	CASSLGAEAFF	TGTGCCAGCAGTCTAGGGGCTGAAGCTTTCTTT
TRBV5-1	TRBJ2-7	13	TRBD1	CASRQGHGYEQYF	TGCGCCAGCCGACAGGGTCATGGCTACGAGCAGTACTTC
TRBV19	TRBJ1-5	11	-	CASGQYQPQHF	TGTGCCAGTGGACAGTATCAGCCCCAGCATTTT
TRBV18	TRBJ2-5	13	TRBD2	CASSQTSEETQYF	TGTGCCAGCTCACAAACTAGCGAAGAGACCCAGTACTTC
TRBV30	TRBJ1-2	15	TRBD1	CAWSLQGAATYGYTF	TGTGCCTGGAGTCTACAGGGGGCAGCTACCTATGGCTACACCTTC
TRBV18	TRBJ2-2	14	-	CASSPRLETGELFF	TGTGCCAGCTCACCACGACTAGAGACCGGGGAGCTGTTTTTT
TRBV5-6	TRBJ1-2	14	-	CASSSGTNNYGYTF	TGTGCCAGCAGCTCCGGGACAAATAACTATGGCTACACCTTC